This is a list of T cell receptor beta chains from one sample in a study of T cells in Graves' hyperthyroidism and ophthalmopathy. MiXCR, applied by TCRdb to the multiplex PCR reads, yields one record per CDR3 protein. The sample has fewer than 300,000 distinct CDR3 sequences, approximately 14% seen once. What was sequenced was blood. The source is a woman aged 45-65 years with Graves' hyperthyroidism that later progressed to Graves' ophthalmopathy. Each CDR3 is given with its conserved first and last residue. The order of the fields is D gene, V gene, J gene, clone size, CDR3 protein, CDR3 DNA. A D gene is named only where the DNA matches it firmly. Size values are once, few and many counts, or a class for expanded clones, and some rows have none.

>TRBD2|TRBV5-1|TRBJ2-3|once
CASSPKQTSGSTDTQYF
TGCGCCAGCAGCCCCAAGCAGACTAGCGGGAGTACGGATACGCAGTATTTT
>.|TRBV30|TRBJ1-3|few
CAWGISGNTIYF
TGTGCCTGGGGAATTTCTGGAAACACCATATATTTT
>TRBD2|TRBV7-8|TRBJ2-3|many
CASSGRGGLYTDTQYF
TGTGCCAGCAGCGGTCGCGGGGGGCTTTACACAGATACGCAGTATTTT
>TRBD2|TRBV6-1|TRBJ2-1|many
CASSVSTKGLAGAYEQFF
TGTGCCAGCAGTGTGTCCACGAAGGGACTAGCGGGAGCCTATGAGCAGTTCTTC
>.|TRBV9|TRBJ1-2|.
CASSVPGKRHGYTF
TGTGCCAGCAGCGTTCCGGGAAAAAGGCATGGCTACACCTTC
>.|TRBV20-1|TRBJ2-5|many
CSAWFAGAETQYF
TGCAGTGCTTGGTTTGCAGGGGCAGAGACCCAGTACTTC
>.|TRBV4-1|TRBJ2-7|many
CASSQERPRGGYEQYF
TGCGCCAGCAGCCAAGAGAGGCCGAGGGGGGGGTACGAGCAGTACTTC
>.|TRBV9|TRBJ2-3|many
CASSVAGGARTDTQYF
TGTGCCAGCAGCGTAGCCGGCGGGGCGCGCACAGATACGCAGTATTTT
>.|TRBV6-1|TRBJ2-4|few
CASTGGGINVQYF
TGTGCCAGCACGGGAGGGGGCATCAACGTTCAGTACTTC
>.|TRBV7-2|TRBJ2-1|many
CANTMIQGYNEQFF
TGTGCCAACACGATGATTCAGGGGTACAATGAGCAGTTCTTC
>.|TRBV2|TRBJ2-2|many
CASSGGINTGELFF
TGTGCCAGCAGTGGAGGGATAAACACCGGGGAGCTGTTTTTT
>TRBD1|TRBV27|TRBJ2-2|many
CASSWTGDAGELFF
TGTGCCAGCAGTTGGACAGGGGACGCCGGGGAGCTGTTTTTT
>.|TRBV24-1|TRBJ2-1|few
CATSSLVGGYNEQFF
TGTGCCACCAGTTCACTAGTGGGGGGATACAATGAGCAGTTCTTC
>TRBD2|TRBV20-1|TRBJ2-3|many
CSAPIAGGGADTQYF
TGCAGTGCCCCTATAGCGGGAGGTGGGGCAGATACGCAGTATTTT
>TRBD1|TRBV6-4|TRBJ1-2|.
CASSAQQGANYGYTF
TGTGCCAGCAGTGCCCAACAGGGGGCCAACTATGGCTACACCTTC
>TRBD1|TRBV14|TRBJ1-6|many
CASSDRDREGSPLHF
TGTGCCAGCAGCGACCGGGACAGGGAGGGTTCACCCCTCCACTTT
>TRBD1|TRBV10-1|TRBJ1-1|many
CASRDRGRAFF
TGCGCCAGCAGGGACAGGGGGAGAGCTTTCTTT
>.|TRBV2|TRBJ2-1|.
CARARPPGVEQFF
TGTGCCAGGGCTAGGCCCCCCGGGGTTGAGCAGTTCTTC
>.|TRBV5-1|TRBJ2-2|few
CASSLAGVPVGELFF
TGCGCCAGCAGCTTGGCAGGGGTACCTGTCGGGGAGCTGTTTTTT
>.|TRBV10-2|TRBJ1-1|many
CAISERGGRTEAFF
TGCGCCATCTCCGAGCGGGGTGGGCGGACTGAAGCTTTCTTT
>.|TRBV20-1|TRBJ2-7|many
CSARGDSYEQYF
TGCAGTGCTAGAGGGGACTCCTACGAGCAGTACTTC
>.|TRBV14|TRBJ2-2|few
CASSQRTPSNTGELFF
TGTGCCAGCAGCCAGAGGACACCCTCGAACACCGGGGAGCTGTTTTTT
>.|TRBV7-6|TRBJ2-1|many
CASSLGRLRSSYNEQFF
TGTGCCAGCAGCTTAGGAAGGTTAAGGAGCTCCTACAATGAGCAGTTCTTC
>.|TRBV4-1|TRBJ2-2|few
CASSRRNSVGELFF
TGCGCCAGCAGTCGACGGAACTCGGTAGGGGAGCTGTTTTTT
>TRBD1|TRBV20-1|TRBJ2-3|many
CSAQTHRGSRDTQYF
TGCAGTGCCCAGACCCACAGGGGTTCTAGGGATACGCAGTATTTT
>.|TRBV6-1|TRBJ1-1|few
CASSLRMVNEAFF
TGTGCCAGCAGCCTTCGTATGGTAAATGAAGCTTTCTTT
>TRBD2|TRBV2|TRBJ2-3|many
CASAGLAATDTQYF
TGTGCCAGCGCGGGACTAGCGGCCACAGATACGCAGTATTTT
>.|TRBV30|TRBJ2-3|many
CAWSVGTDTQYF
TGTGCCTGGAGTGTCGGAACAGATACGCAGTATTTT
>.|TRBV3-1|TRBJ2-1|few
CASSQDYVVYNEQFF
TGTGCCAGCAGCCAAGACTACGTCGTGTACAATGAGCAGTTCTTC
>.|TRBV5-6|TRBJ1-1|many
CASTTRDLAGGTEAFF
TGTGCCAGCACAACAAGGGATTTAGCGGGAGGGACTGAAGCTTTCTTT
>.|TRBV28|TRBJ2-7|many
CASTRNNGGNYEQYF
TGTGCCAGCACCCGGAATAATGGAGGAAACTACGAGCAGTACTTC
>TRBD1|TRBV10-1|TRBJ2-3|many
CASSAYRGLSTDTQYF
TGCGCCAGCAGTGCTTACAGGGGGCTCAGCACAGATACGCAGTATTTT
>TRBD2|TRBV20-1|TRBJ2-2|many
CSARAGGGGTGELFF
TGCAGTGCTAGAGCTGGGGGGGGTGGCACCGGGGAGCTGTTTTTT
>TRBD1|TRBV19|TRBJ1-5|.
CATTRPGQGANQPQHF
TGTGCCACCACCCGACCGGGACAGGGGGCGAATCAGCCCCAGCATTTT
>TRBD1|TRBV5-1|TRBJ1-1|many
CASSSATGEIEAFF
TGCGCCAGCAGCTCGGCGACAGGGGAAATTGAAGCTTTCTTT
>.|TRBV28|TRBJ2-3|.
CASSFMLGTSDTQYF
TGTGCCAGCAGTTTCATGCTCGGGACGTCAGATACGCAGTATTTT
>.|TRBV20-1|TRBJ2-1|.
CSALLLVDEQFF
TGCAGTGCCCTCCTCCTCGTCGATGAGCAGTTCTTC
>TRBD2|TRBV20-1|TRBJ2-1|many
CSARGREGSYNEQFF
TGCAGTGCTAGGGGGCGGGAGGGCTCCTACAATGAGCAGTTCTTC
>.|TRBV5-1|TRBJ2-7|many
CASHPQGRARNEQYF
TGCGCCTCACATCCCCAGGGACGTGCGAGAAACGAGCAGTACTTC
>.|TRBV28|TRBJ2-2|.
CAAMRDTGELFF
TGTGCCGCCATGCGAGACACCGGGGAGCTGTTTTTT
>.|TRBV3-1|TRBJ1-2|many
CASSQEGWEGYTF
TGTGCCAGCAGCCAAGAAGGGTGGGAAGGCTACACCTTC
>TRBD2|TRBV5-1|TRBJ2-7|many
CASSTQAGVAYEQYF
TGCGCCAGCAGCACCCAGGCGGGAGTCGCCTACGAGCAGTACTTC
>.|TRBV30|TRBJ1-1|many
CAWSWGGAFEAFF
TGTGCCTGGAGCTGGGGGGGGGCCTTTGAAGCTTTCTTT
>.|TRBV11-2|TRBJ2-3|.
CASSRGLTDTQYF
TGTGCCAGCAGCCGAGGCCTTACAGATACGCAGTATTTT
>.|TRBV6-2/TRBV6-3|TRBJ1-1|many
CASSSDFVDEAFF
TGTGCCAGCAGTTCTGACTTCGTAGATGAAGCTTTCTTT
>TRBD2|TRBV15|TRBJ2-1|many
CATSGGLLINEQFF
TGTGCCACCAGCGGGGGACTACTTATTAATGAGCAGTTCTTC
>.|TRBV4-1|TRBJ1-4|few
CASSQEPGYEKLFF
TGCGCCAGCAGCCAAGAGCCAGGGTACGAAAAACTGTTTTTT
>TRBD2|TRBV14|TRBJ2-7|.
CASSPLTGLAGVESYEQYF
TGTGCCAGCAGCCCTTTAACGGGACTAGCGGGAGTCGAGTCCTACGAGCAGTACTTC
>TRBD2|TRBV24-1|TRBJ2-1|many
CATSDPLAGGGNEQFF
TGTGCCACCAGTGACCCGCTAGCGGGAGGAGGAAATGAGCAGTTCTTC
>TRBD1|TRBV7-9|TRBJ1-2|many
CASSLRDRRSGGYTF
TGTGCCAGCAGCTTAAGGGACAGGCGGAGTGGGGGCTACACCTTC